The rows below give T cell receptor beta chains drawn from one sample of a study of vaccination effects on CD4 cells after COVID-19. Measured with immunoSEQ multiplex PCR; TCRdb has only the in-frame clones, and not every one. The table records over 25,000 clones, roughly 73% of them present only once. Their antigens remain unidentified. The material sequenced was CD4+ T cells from PBMCs cultured with HCoV-NL63 spike peptides, taken before COVID-19 vaccination. The receptors here all came from a human donor who received a COVID-19 vaccine. The CDR3 runs from the conserved cysteine through the conserved F or W. The D gene is left open where the match is weak. Not all rows give a size; the values are once, few, many and, for expanded clones, a class.

v_gene	abundance	d_gene	j_gene	CDR3nt	CDR3aa
TRBV5-1	few	NA	TRBJ1-6	TGCGCCAGCAGCCCGCAGGGAGTGAATTCACCCCTCCACTTT	CASSPQGVNSPLHF
TRBV5-1	NA	TRBD1	TRBJ1-1	TGCGCCAGCAGCTGGGGAGACAGGGGGCAAGGCACTGAAGCTTTCTTT	CASSWGDRGQGTEAFF
TRBV6-8	NA	NA	TRBJ1-1	TGTGCCAGCACAATTCCTGAAGCTTTCTTT	CASTIPEAFF
TRBV7-2	NA	NA	TRBJ1-3	TGTGCCAGCAGGGGAACGACAGGCCCCCAAAACACCATATATTTT	CASRGTTGPQNTIYF
TRBV10-3	NA	NA	TRBJ2-2	TGTGCCAGCATTTCCGGGACACCGAACACCGGGGAGCTGTTTTTT	CASISGTPNTGELFF
TRBV9	NA	NA	TRBJ1-3	TGTGCCAGCAGCGTAACAACCCTGAGCTCTGGAAACACCATATATTTT	CASSVTTLSSGNTIYF
TRBV4-3	once	NA	TRBJ1-2	TGCGCCAGCAGCCAAGCAGGGTACTATGGCTACACCTTC	CASSQAGYYGYTF
TRBV28	NA	NA	TRBJ1-2	TGTGCCAGCACATCAGGGGCAGGGTTTAACTATGGCTACACCTTC	CASTSGAGFNYGYTF
TRBV5-1	NA	TRBD1	TRBJ2-1	TGCGCCAGCAGCTCCGGGGACAGGATGAGTGAGCAGTTCTTC	CASSSGDRMSEQFF
TRBV30	NA	NA	TRBJ1-1	TGTGCCTGGAGGCGGGACACCCTTATACTGAACACTGAAGCTTTCTTT	CAWRRDTLILNTEAFF
TRBV1	NA	NA	TRBJ2-5	TGCACCAGCAGCCAATGGTCGGGACTAGCTCAAGAGACCCAGTACTTC	CTSSQWSGLAQETQYF
TRBV5-6	few	TRBD1	TRBJ1-2	TGTGCCAGCAGCGGGGACAGGGTTGGCGGCTACACCTTC	CASSGDRVGGYTF
TRBV24-1	medium-sized	NA	TRBJ2-5	TGTGCCACCAGTGATCCCGCAGCAGAGACCCAGTACTTC	CATSDPAAETQYF
TRBV29-1	NA	NA	TRBJ2-3	TGCAGCGTCCGGGCCCGCACAGATACGCAGTATTTT	CSVRARTDTQYF
TRBV7-2	NA	TRBD2	TRBJ2-1	TGTGCCAGCAGCTTTAGCGGGAGTCAATACAATGAGCAGTTCTTC	CASSFSGSQYNEQFF
TRBV5-1	NA	NA	TRBJ1-1	TGCGCCAGCAGCTTACTAGAAGGGTTGCACACTGAAGCTTTCTTT	CASSLLEGLHTEAFF
TRBV9	NA	NA	TRBJ2-2	TGTGCCAGCAGCGTAGAGGACCTCACCGGGGAGCTGTTTTTT	CASSVEDLTGELFF
TRBV5-1	few	NA	TRBJ2-2	TGCGCCAGCAGCTTGGTGGAAGTGCTCGGCACCGGGGAGCTGTTTTTT	CASSLVEVLGTGELFF
TRBV7-2	NA	NA	TRBJ1-6	TGTGCCAGCAGCCAGGGCATAGGGTCCAATTCACCCCTCCACTTT	CASSQGIGSNSPLHF
TRBV27	NA	NA	TRBJ1-4	TGTGCCAGCAGGAGGGACGGCTTAATTAATGAAAAACTGTTTTTT	CASRRDGLINEKLFF
TRBV30	few	TRBD1	TRBJ2-7	TGTGCCTGGACCAAGGACAGGATCTACGAGCAGTACTTC	CAWTKDRIYEQYF
TRBV6-2/TRBV6-3	NA	NA	TRBJ2-7	TGTGCCAGCAGTTACTCGATTCGTCCCAGCGACGAGCAGTACTTC	CASSYSIRPSDEQYF
TRBV5-1	NA	TRBD1	TRBJ1-3	TGCGCCAGCAGCCCCGGGACAGGGATCTACACCGGAAACACCATATATTTT	CASSPGTGIYTGNTIYF